The T cell receptor (beta chain) under discussion was sequenced for a study of technical replicates of blood from a few donors. Here immunoSEQ multiplex PCR was the method, and the copy in TCRdb shows in-frame clones only, minus some. Counted here are tens of thousands of clones, around 95% occurring once; the ten biggest clones make up roughly 0.26%. Sequenced sample: T cells isolated from PBMCs. The TCR was taken from a human donor in good health.

The CDR3 DNA sequence: TGTGCCTGGAGTCCAGCCTACAATGAGCAGTTCTTC. It encodes CAWSPAYNEQFF. The V gene is TRBV30, the J gene TRBJ2-1; no clear D gene. V gave up 2 bases and J gave up 2 bases, with 4 bases separating them. The CDR3 is made up of 12 amino acids. The V gene's germline CDR1 is GTSNPN and CDR2 SVGIG (reference sequence). Full variable domain (remainder filled in from reference TRBV30 and TRBJ2-1): SQTIHQWPATLVQPVGSPLSLECTVEGTSNPNLYWYRQAAGRGLQLLFYSVGIGQISSEVPQNLSASRPQDRQFILSSKKLLLSDSGFYLCAWSPAYNEQFFGPGTRLTVL.